This T cell receptor beta chain originates from a study of shared clonotypes between healthy human individuals. Concerning this clone: Its matching antigen is unknown.

Donors were healthy HIV-negative adults without recently reported acute infections or vaccinations. The assay used deep level. Clones were read by immunoSEQ multiplex PCR, and TCRdb kept only the in-frame ones, dropping some. The repertoire holds fewer than 3 million clones, roughly 90% seen once, with around 0.38% in the top ten. Study results and limitations: Investigators expected sequencing depth to affect clonotype sharing among donors.

Source material: naive CD4+ T cells from PBMCs. This sample's subset: CD45RA+ positively selected. This sequence originates from a man aged 18 to 29 in good health. Some clones in this sample may be carry-over from other donors' samples.

The CDR3 reads CASSSPLAGPYNEQFF. DNA for the CDR3: TGTGCCAGCAGCTCCCCGCTAGCGGGGCCCTACAATGAGCAGTTCTTC. The chain joins TRBV5-4 to TRBJ2-1; 9 bases agree with TRBD2. Germline V gene sequence: CDR1 SGHNT, CDR2 YYREEE (reference sequence). The CDR3 contains 16 residues. V lost 3 bases, J lost 2 bases, and 6 bases stayed unmatched.